This T cell receptor (beta chain) was recorded in a study of early stage breast cancer tumors (TCRdb year 2017). As for the study more broadly: Of the 16 invasive breast tumors, about a dozen were found to be estrogen receptor-positive, progesterone receptor-positive and HER2-negative. Of the roughly twelve ER+/PR+/HER2- tumors, eight were classified as invasive ductal carcinomas and four as invasive lobular carcinomas. On average, each sample got roughly 9.7-fold read coverage. A total of 2,651,842 templates, representing approximately 1,100,000 unique clonotypes, were detected across all samples. Here is what the overall study found, with its caveats: Sequencing bulk genomic DNA from unsorted cells could not capture chain pairing or functional markers like CD4, CD8 and FOXP3. Compared with adjacent normal breast tissue, tumors had approximately 2.5-fold higher T cell density and higher clonality. Because the cohort was small, a breakdown by tumor subtype could not be done. Repertoires from blood resembled normal breast more closely than tumor, and using blood as a reference for each tissue separated tumor from normal in about 85% of the 16 patients. Enriched TCRB sequences shared across patients were found to be mostly commonly generated sequences that were unlikely to play an important role in the tumor microenvironment.

Each sample was amplified as two independent genomic DNA replicates: roughly 0.5 ug for blood and 1.5 ug for tumor or normal breast. TCRB sequencing of genomic DNA was carried out with the ImmunoSeq Intro kit according to the manufacturer's instructions. Multiplex PCR was run for around 30 cycles using proprietary primers and spike-in control sequences for absolute quantification. Single-end 150-bp reads were used to sequence an 87-bp fragment spanning the CDR3 plus the flanking V and J genes. Seven samples, each with two replicates, were multiplexed per lane of an Illumina MiSeq using version 3.0 chemistry. Per the source publication's procedure: Raw data were processed with the vendor's proprietary pipeline, and both replicates were merged into a single result per sample. A clonotype was defined as productive rearrangements that share the same V-gene family, CDR3 amino acid sequence and J-gene segment. Clonality was computed as 1 minus the normalized Shannon entropy (Pielou evenness) of TCRB abundances. T cell density was estimated by dividing total templates by the number of input cells inferred from the DNA input amount. Recon with default parameters was used to estimate total repertoire diversity and clonality. A clonotype counted as tumor-enriched if its abundance in tumor exceeded 0.1% and was at least 32-fold higher than its abundance in normal breast. TCRdb took over this immuneACCESS table, retaining in-frame rearrangements with V and J assigned. Such tables are incomplete; in checked studies, under half of the missing clones stem from an unresolved V gene, and the remainder is unexplained. V and J calls and clone size are as listed in that table; D and trimming were resolved from the DNA. This sample is represented by fewer than 30,000 clones; approximately 54% of them were singletons. The top ten clones comprise approximately 8% of the sample.

About 17-55 mg of tumor tissue was diced, and more than 2.5 ug of DNA was typically obtained. The study profiled bulk TCR beta-chain repertoires in matched peripheral blood, tumor and adjacent normal breast tissue taken from approximately 15 patients with early-stage breast cancer. Following resection, visually identified tumor tissue was excised and transferred into prechilled RNAlater. Tumor tissue (about 18-55 mg) was diced and homogenized in RLTplus buffer with beta-mercaptoethanol and antifoaming agent using a TissueLyser II. The Qiagen AllPrep DNA/RNA Mini kit was used for genomic DNA extraction. The CDR3 sequence holds 15 residues, the cysteine and phenylalanine included. Of the read, only the CDR3 DNA is kept; its 45 bases are in frame from base 1. The germline V gene encodes CDR1 SGHAT and CDR2 FQNNGV. V is pared back by 3 bases and J by 0 bases, with 11 bases lying between the germline termini.

As regards this clone: The target of this receptor is not known. Per-nucleotide qualities are absent, and no much larger clonotype sits a single base away.

The TCR was taken from a person between 50 and 60 years old with breast cancer. The chain employs TRBV11-2 and TRBJ1-1, with TRBD1 perhaps the D gene, on 6 matching bases. Sequences were obtained from breast tumor tissue. The DNA sequence is as follows: TGTGCCAGCAGCTTTGCGGACAGCATGAACACTGAAGCTTTCTTT. This gives the protein CASSFADSMNTEAFF.